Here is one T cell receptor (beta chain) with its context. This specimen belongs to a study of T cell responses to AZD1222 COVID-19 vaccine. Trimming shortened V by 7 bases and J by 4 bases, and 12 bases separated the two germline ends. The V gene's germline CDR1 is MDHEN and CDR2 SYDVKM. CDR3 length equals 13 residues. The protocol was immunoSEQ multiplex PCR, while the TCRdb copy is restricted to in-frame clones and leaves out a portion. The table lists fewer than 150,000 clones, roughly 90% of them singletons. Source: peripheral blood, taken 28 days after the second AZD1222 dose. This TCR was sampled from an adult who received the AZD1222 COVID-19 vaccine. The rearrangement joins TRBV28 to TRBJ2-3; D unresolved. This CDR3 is CASNVGGADTQYF. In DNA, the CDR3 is TGTGCCAGCAATGTGGGCGGCGCAGATACGCAGTATTTT.